This T cell receptor (beta chain) was obtained from a study of blood T cell repertoires in COVID-19. In the study overall: Sources were T cells, B-cell-depleted T cells, or PBMCs; the material itself was cDNA or gDNA.

CDR1 is ENHRY and CDR2 is SYGVKD in the germline V gene. V lost 3 bases and J lost 0, with 15 bases in between. The CDR3 runs 17 residues. In the study's own analysis: Reference gene primer amplification gave estimated nucleated cell counts. TCRdb keeps only in-frame clones here, not all; method: immunoSEQ multiplex PCR. That table is the source of V, J and clone size, and D and trimming were worked out from the DNA. This sample has around 67,000 clones, with around 80% found just once. The sequence was obtained from a human donor in a cohort sampled during active COVID-19. The chain has TRBV10-3 and TRBJ1-3; possible D gene TRBD1, 5 bases. Sequencing was carried out using peripheral blood. The CDR3 nucleotides are TGTGCCATCAGTGATAACCTAGGGGCCAGCTCTGGAAACACCATATATTTT. Translation: CAISDNLGASSGNTIYF.